This T cell receptor beta chain was sequenced during a study of glioma-infiltrating T cells. The iRepertoire nested amplicon-rescue multiplex PCR amplified TCR alpha and beta CDR3s from RNA. TCRdb reanalysed the multiplex PCR reads using MiXCR and keeps one entry per CDR3 protein. Of 150,000 to 200,000 distinct CDR3 sequences in the sample, more than 35% are singletons; the top ten hold over 4%. Trimming removed 0 bases from V and 8 bases from J; junction bases left unmatched: 9. CDR3 length: 14 residues. CDR1 and CDR2 from the germline V gene are DFQATT and SNEGSKA (reference sequence). This clonotype was seen repeatedly, ten times or more.

The chain uses TRBV20-1 and TRBJ1-2; 7 bases agree with TRBD1. The TCR was taken from a human donor with low-grade glioma or glioblastoma, undergoing nonglioma brain surgery, or in good health (not recorded which). The sample comprised glioma tissue, nonneoplastic brain tissue, or PBMCs (not recorded which). DNA for the CDR3: TGCAGTGCTAGAGATAGACAGGGCGGAGGCGGCTACACCTTC. Residues: CSARDRQGGGGYTF.